The rows below give T cell receptor beta chains drawn from one sample of a study of vaccination effects on CD4 cells after COVID-19. Using immunoSEQ multiplex PCR, the repertoire was profiled, and TCRdb retains in-frame clones only, with some absent. The sample lists some 22,000 clones; approximately 71% were seen once. These receptors' targets are unknown. The sample here was CD4+ T cells from PBMCs cultured with HCoV-OC43 spike peptides, taken before COVID-19 vaccination. The receptors were sampled from a human donor who received a COVID-19 vaccine. The CDR3 runs from the conserved cysteine through the conserved F or W. A D gene is named only where the DNA matches it firmly. Size is omitted from some rows. Given values are once, few, many or a class for expanded clones.

d_call	clone_size	j_call	cdr3_length	v_call	cdr3_aa	cdr3_nt
TRBD1	few	TRBJ1-1	13	TRBV5-1	CASTGQGNTEAFF	TGCGCCAGTACCGGACAGGGTAACACTGAAGCTTTCTTT
TRBD2	NA	TRBJ2-1	15	TRBV5-4	CASTSAGGLYNEQFF	TGTGCCAGCACCTCAGCGGGAGGGCTCTACAATGAGCAGTTCTTC
TRBD2	once	TRBJ2-5	19	TRBV3-1/TRBV3-2	CASSPGTAGGLTRGETQYF	TGTGCCAGCAGCCCAGGCACTGCGGGGGGCCTAACACGTGGAGAGACCCAGTACTTC
NA	NA	TRBJ2-2	15	TRBV5-4	CASSLGGGDTGELFF	TGTGCCAGCAGCCTGGGTGGGGGCGACACCGGGGAGCTGTTTTTT
NA	NA	TRBJ2-1	15	TRBV10-3	CAIMPSGGGYNEQFF	TGTGCCATCATGCCCTCAGGCGGCGGTTACAATGAGCAGTTCTTC
TRBD1	NA	TRBJ1-2	14	TRBV6-5	CASSSWTGGKGYTF	TGTGCCAGCAGTTCTTGGACAGGGGGCAAGGGCTACACCTTC
TRBD2	NA	TRBJ2-1	16	TRBV24-1	CATSDSGTSAPGEQFF	TGTGCCACCAGTGATAGCGGGACTAGCGCGCCGGGGGAGCAGTTCTTC
NA	NA	TRBJ1-4	13	TRBV29-1	CSALGGAREKLFF	TGCAGCGCCCTAGGGGGGGCTAGGGAAAAACTGTTTTTT
NA	NA	TRBJ2-7	14	TRBV5-6	CASSLAGSRYEQYF	TGTGCCAGCAGCTTGGCCGGTAGTCGCTACGAGCAGTACTTC
TRBD1	few	TRBJ2-1	11	TRBV5-1	CASRQGNEQFF	TGCGCCAGCAGACAGGGGAATGAGCAGTTCTTC
NA	NA	TRBJ1-1	14	TRBV10-2	CASRLQGTNTEAFF	TGCGCCAGCAGACTACAGGGAACGAACACTGAAGCTTTCTTT
NA	NA	TRBJ2-1	12	TRBV9	CASSASPNEQFF	TGTGCCAGCAGCGCCTCGCCCAATGAGCAGTTCTTC
TRBD1	NA	TRBJ1-1	15	TRBV5-5	CASSLLHRGLVEAFF	TGTGCCAGCAGCTTGCTTCACAGGGGTCTTGTGGAAGCTTTCTTT
TRBD2	NA	TRBJ2-3	16	TRBV3-1/TRBV3-2	CASSQDLGLAGDTQYF	TGTGCCAGCAGCCAAGACTTGGGACTAGCGGGGGATACGCAGTATTTT
NA	few	TRBJ2-1	15	TRBV7-9	CASSPRGWGLDEQFF	TGTGCCAGCAGCCCCAGGGGATGGGGTTTGGATGAGCAGTTCTTC
TRBD2	NA	TRBJ2-7	12	TRBV6-5	CATRWEGDEQYF	TGTGCCACCCGATGGGAGGGTGACGAGCAGTACTTC
TRBD1	NA	TRBJ1-1	14	TRBV5-1	CASSWDRANTEAFF	TGCGCCAGCAGCTGGGACAGGGCAAACACTGAAGCTTTCTTT
NA	NA	TRBJ1-3	15	TRBV27	CASSAQGVSGNTIYF	TGTGCCAGCAGTGCCCAGGGTGTATCTGGAAACACCATATATTTT
NA	NA	TRBJ2-1	15	TRBV11-2	CASSLRPSGINEQFF	TGTGCCAGCAGCTTAAGGCCCTCTGGGATTAATGAGCAGTTCTTC
NA	once	TRBJ2-3	12	TRBV10-3	CAISERADTQYF	TGTGCCATCAGTGAGCGGGCAGATACGCAGTATTTT
NA	NA	TRBJ2-3	17	TRBV2	CASSDGTPQASTDTQYF	TGTGCCAGCAGTGATGGGACTCCCCAAGCCAGCACAGATACGCAGTATTTT
NA	NA	TRBJ1-2	12	TRBV15	CATSEGRVSYTF	TGTGCCACCAGCGAAGGAAGGGTTAGCTACACCTTC
NA	few	TRBJ1-5	13	TRBV12-3/TRBV12-4	CASSFSQGQPQHF	TGTGCCAGCAGTTTTAGTCAGGGGCAGCCCCAGCATTTT
NA	NA	TRBJ1-5	14	TRBV21-1	CASSLRQKNQPQHF	TGTGCCAGCAGTCTTAGACAGAAGAATCAGCCCCAGCATTTT
NA	few	TRBJ1-5	13	TRBV30	CAWSKLGNQPQHF	TGTGCCTGGAGCAAATTAGGCAATCAGCCCCAGCATTTT
TRBD2	NA	TRBJ2-5	18	TRBV2	CASSEDARLAGGSETQYF	TGTGCCAGCAGTGAAGACGCCCGACTAGCGGGGGGCTCTGAGACCCAGTACTTC
NA	NA	TRBJ2-7	15	TRBV5-5	CASSLIAGLSYEQYF	TGTGCCAGCAGCTTAATCGCAGGTCTATCCTACGAGCAGTACTTC
NA	NA	TRBJ1-6	15	TRBV5-4	CASSLALGSPRALHF	TGTGCCAGCAGCTTGGCTTTGGGATCGCCCAGAGCCCTCCACTTT
NA	few	TRBJ2-1	11	TRBV19	CAISSYNEQFF	TGTGCCATTTCGTCCTACAATGAGCAGTTCTTC